The next 25 T cell receptor beta chains were all read from a single sample in a study of cytomegalovirus exposure and HLA in healthy donors. The study ran its PCR with 60 Vbeta and 13 Jbeta primers. Clones were sequenced by immunoSEQ multiplex PCR, and TCRdb holds only the in-frame ones, with some missing. The sample has about 130,000 clones, approximately 78% seen once. The specimen sequenced was PBMCs. These TCRs come from a young man in good health and CMV-seropositive.

V gene TRBV21-1 combines with J gene TRBJ2-7; the D segment call TRBD2 is taken from the table without a DNA check. TRBV21-1 is a documented pseudogene. The CDR3 is 16 amino acids. The CDR3 sequence: CASSNPVTSGSYEQYF. In nucleotides, the CDR3 is TGTGCCAGCAGCAATCCCGTGACTAGCGGCTCCTACGAGCAGTACTTC.

The chain employs TRBV28 and TRBJ1-5, with D tentatively TRBD1 (5 bases). The CDR3 length is 16 residues. In germline, CDR1 is MDHEN, CDR2 SYDVKM. The V and J ends lost 5 bases and 2 bases respectively, with 16 bases between them. CDR3 in amino acids: CASSKTQGPGNQPQHF. The CDR3 nucleotides read TGTGCCAGCAGTAAAACTCAGGGTCCGGGCAATCAGCCCCAGCATTTT.

This clone has more than one count but fewer than ten. The chain links TRBV28 to TRBJ1-5; no clear D gene. Germline values: CDR1 MDHEN, CDR2 SYDVKM. Trimming shortened V by 8 bases and J by 7 bases, and 18 bases separated the two germline ends. CDR3 length equals 14 residues. The CDR3: CASRTPGIWQPQHF. Written as DNA, the CDR3 is TGTGCCAGCCGAACTCCGGGGATATGGCAGCCCCAGCATTTT.

V is TRBV15 and J is TRBJ1-1; TRBD1 is a possible D gene (5 bases). Germline CDR1 reads LNHNV; CDR2 reads YYDKDF (reference sequence). V shed 0 bases and J shed 1 base, with 9 bases lying between them. This CDR3 is 15 amino acids long. CDR3 region: CATSRDTGQNTEAFF. CDR3 in DNA: TGTGCCACCAGCAGAGATACAGGCCAGAACACTGAAGCTTTCTTT.

The chain has TRBV27 and TRBJ2-7, with 12 positions matching TRBD2. J gave up 0 bases and V 6 bases, and 3 bases lay outside the gene matches. The CDR3 contains 15 residues. Germline lookup yields CDR1 MNHEY and CDR2 SMNVEV (reference sequence). The CDR3 DNA reads TGTGCCAGCAGCTGGACTAGCGGGACCTCCTACGAGCAGTACTTC. The encoded protein is CASSWTSGTSYEQYF.

The sample holds one count of this clone. The V call is TRBV14, the J call TRBJ1-2, with D possibly TRBD1 on 5 matching bases. The CDR3 is made up of 13 amino acids. V lost 6 bases and J lost 4, with 12 bases in between. Germline CDR1 SGHDN, CDR2 FVKESK. This chain's CDR3 is CASSSGFGYGYTF. The DNA of the CDR3 is TGTGCCAGCAGTTCAGGGTTTGGCTATGGCTACACCTTC.

The rearrangement uses TRBV19 and TRBJ2-7; 8 nucleotides match TRBD2. The germline gives CDR1 LNHDA, CDR2 SQIVND (reference sequence). Trimming cost V 3 bases and J 0 bases; bases outside gene matches: 4. The CDR3 is 15 amino acids. CDR3 nucleotide sequence: TGTGCCAGTAGTATCAAGCGGGAGAGCTCCTACGAGCAGTACTTC. It translates to CASSIKRESSYEQYF.

The chain carries TRBV28 and TRBJ2-1, with D hard to call. This CDR3 region has 12 residues. Germline assignment: CDR1 MDHEN and CDR2 SYDVKM. Trimming stripped 5 bases from V and 7 bases from J, with 9 bases between. The CDR3 protein is CASSPITNEQFF. Here the CDR3 DNA reads TGTGCCAGCAGTCCAATTACAAATGAGCAGTTCTTC.

The V call is TRBV27, the J call TRBJ2-2; D remains unclear. Germline-derived CDR1 and CDR2 are MNHEY and SMNVEV (reference sequence). There are 16 residues in the CDR3. Trimming shortened V by 1 base and J by 3 bases, and 12 bases separated the two germline ends. CDR3 sequence (DNA): TGTGCCAGCAGTTTATACGGCGTAGCCTACACCGGGGAGCTGTTTTTT. It yields the protein CASSLYGVAYTGELFF.

V gene TRBV14 combines with J gene TRBJ2-5, with TRBD2 matching 12 bases. The CDR3 contains 18 residues. Trimming cost V 5 bases and J 1 base; bases outside gene matches: 11. Germline V gene data show CDR1 as SGHDN and CDR2 as FVKESK. CDR3 protein: CASSARASGRAPQETQYF. The CDR3 region has the DNA TGTGCCAGCAGCGCTCGGGCTAGCGGGAGGGCCCCCCAAGAGACCCAGTACTTC.

This clone has only a few counts. The chain links TRBV7-9 to TRBJ2-2, with D uncertain. V gave up 5 bases and J gave up 3 bases, with 16 bases separating them. CDR3 length: 16 residues. The germline gives CDR1 SEHNR, CDR2 FQNEAQ (reference sequence). For the CDR3, the DNA is TGTGCCAGCAGCCCCGCAGCACTATATGACACCGGGGAGCTGTTTTTT. Translated: CASSPAALYDTGELFF.

This clone turned up a few times. This chain uses TRBV19 with TRBJ2-3; weak D call: TRBD2 (6 bases). This CDR3 has 14 residues. In germline, CDR1 is LNHDA, CDR2 SQIVND (reference sequence). Trimming took 1 base from V and 5 from J, leaving 10 bases between them. This chain's CDR3 is CASSIAGGRDTQYF. The CDR3 nucleotides are TGTGCCAGTAGTATAGCAGGAGGGCGAGATACGCAGTATTTT.

The chain has TRBV29-1 and TRBJ1-1; 7 nucleotides agree with TRBD1. CDR3 length: 15 amino acids. CDR1 is SQVTM, CDR2 ANQGSEA, per germline. The junction had 10 bases not matched to a gene; V was cut back by 5 bases and J by 1 base. CDR3 nucleotides: TGCAGCGTTTCTTCAGGGGGTTTTGGGAACACTGAAGCTTTCTTT. This gives the protein CSVSSGGFGNTEAFF.

This chain's CDR3 is CASSPGTSGRDTQYF. The CDR3 nucleotides read TGTGCCAGCTCACCCGGGACTAGCGGGAGAGATACGCAGTATTTT. This chain links TRBV18 with TRBJ2-3; 14 bases map to TRBD2. CDR1 and CDR2 (germline): KGHSH, LQKENI. The CDR3 sequence is 15 residues long. The junction had 1 base not matched to a gene; V was cut back by 3 bases and J by 5 bases.

The chain combines TRBV5-5 with TRBJ2-7; D is unclear. This CDR3 spans 12 amino acids. V was trimmed by 0 bases and J by 4 bases, leaving 5 bases between them. Germline V gene sequence: CDR1 SGHKS, CDR2 YYEKEE (reference sequence). The CDR3 protein is CASSLGAYEQYF. CDR3 nucleotides: TGTGCCAGCAGCTTGGGGGCTTACGAGCAGTACTTC.

The J gene is TRBJ2-2, the V gene TRBV4-2; 10 bases are shared with TRBD2. Trimming took 1 base from V and 3 from J; bases not matched to a gene: 8. The CDR3 has 18 amino acids. Germline V gives CDR1 LGHNA, CDR2 YNFKEQ. CDR3 in amino acids: CASSQVKAGGRDTGELFF. DNA for the CDR3: TGTGCCAGCAGCCAAGTGAAAGCGGGAGGGCGGGACACCGGGGAGCTGTTTTTT.

The rearrangement uses TRBV10-2 and TRBJ1-5; TRBD1 matches at 7 bases. The CDR3 has 12 residues. CDR1 is WSHSY, CDR2 SAAADI, per germline. V shed 6 bases and J 7 bases; nucleotides not matched to a gene: 3. As DNA, the CDR3 is TGCGCCAGCAGCCTGGGACAGCAGCCCCAGCATTTT. Residues: CASSLGQQPQHF.

V gene TRBV9 combines with J gene TRBJ1-1; weak D call: TRBD1 (6 bases). Trimming took off 0 bases at V and 2 bases at J, with 11 bases between the two ends. Germline loops: CDR1 SGDLS, CDR2 YYNGEE. This CDR3 is 15 amino acids long. The CDR3 loop reads CASSVVSTGNTEAFF. The CDR3 DNA follows: TGTGCCAGCAGCGTAGTGTCGACAGGAAACACTGAAGCTTTCTTT.

This chain joins TRBV30 and TRBJ2-7; D is perhaps TRBD2 (7 bases). Germline V lookup: CDR1 GTSNPN, CDR2 SVGIG (reference sequence). Trimming took off 2 bases at V and 9 bases at J, with 14 bases between the two ends. This CDR3 has 12 amino acids. Here the CDR3 DNA reads TGTGCCTGGAGTCTCGGGGGCGGGGGGCAGTACTTC. Its translation is CAWSLGGGGQYF.

The V gene is TRBV27, the J gene TRBJ2-7; TRBD1 agrees at 9 bases. This CDR3 region has 15 residues. Germline V CDR1 and CDR2: MNHEY, SMNVEV (reference sequence). V lost 3 bases and J lost 8; bases outside the gene matches: 11. The CDR3 sequence: CASSFARTGAFKQYF. DNA of the CDR3: TGTGCCAGCAGTTTTGCCCGGACAGGGGCTTTCAAGCAGTACTTC.

This chain uses TRBV28 with TRBJ2-7, with TRBD1 as a possible D gene (5 bases). Per germline, CDR1 MDHEN and CDR2 SYDVKM. V shed 4 bases and J shed 5 bases, with 9 bases lying between them. The CDR3 length is 12 residues. The CDR3 loop is CASSSGYHEQYF. The CDR3 nucleotides read TGTGCCAGCAGTTCAGGGTACCACGAGCAGTACTTC. Variable domain in full (rest from reference TRBV28 and TRBJ2-7): DVKVTQSSRYLVKRTGEKVFLECVQDMDHENMFWYRQDPGLGLRLIYFSYDVKMKEKGDIPEGYSVSREKKERFSLILESASTNQTSMYLCASSSGYHEQYFGPGTRLTVT.

The chain combines TRBV4-1 with TRBJ1-2; no clear D gene. Trimming took 3 bases from V and 6 from J, leaving 11 bases between them. The CDR3 spans 13 residues. Germline assignment: CDR1 MGHRA and CDR2 YSYEKL. DNA of the CDR3: TGCGCCAGCAGCCAGATCGGAGGAAATGGCTACACCTTC. Translated, it gives CASSQIGGNGYTF.

The rearrangement links TRBV6-1 to TRBJ2-3; tentatively, D is TRBD1 (5 bases). Trimming removed 0 bases from V and 5 bases from J, with 15 bases in between. Germline assignment: CDR1 MNHNS and CDR2 SASEGT. The CDR3 is made up of 16 amino acids. CDR3 DNA sequence: TGTGCCAGCAGTGAAGCGCTGGGTGACAGTAGAGATACGCAGTATTTT. Its translation: CASSEALGDSRDTQYF.

This chain's CDR3 is CASSMQRGLENTEAFF. The CDR3 DNA reads TGTGCCAGTAGTATGCAAAGGGGGCTAGAGAACACTGAAGCTTTCTTT. The rearrangement joins TRBV19 to TRBJ1-1, with 7 bases that match TRBD1. V was clipped by 3 bases and J by 1 base; unmatched bases: 8. Germline lookup yields CDR1 LNHDA and CDR2 SQIVND (reference sequence). This CDR3 has 16 residues.

This clone appeared a single time. The V gene is TRBV5-1, the J gene TRBJ2-7; D might be TRBD2 (6 bases). In germline, CDR1 is SGHRS, CDR2 YFSETQ. The CDR3 is 14 amino acids. With 0 bases removed from V and 1 base from J, the gap between germline ends came to 8 bases. DNA for the CDR3: TGCGCCAGCAGCTTGGGACGGGAGTCCTACGAGCAGTACTTC. It is translated as CASSLGRESYEQYF.